One and the same sample provided the 15 T cell receptor beta chains below, sequenced in a study of T-cell memory formation after mild COVID-19. TCRdb fed the 5' RACE reads into MiXCR, producing one record per CDR3 protein. The data show 150,000 to 200,000 distinct CDR3 sequences, about a third seen once. Specimen: PBMCs or a T cell subset sorted from them (not recorded which). These receptor sequences come from an adult woman who had mild COVID-19 (a few samples of this study predate the infection). Cell type and time point are not known.

V gene TRBV29-1 combines with J gene TRBJ2-3, with a tentative D call TRBD1 (7 bases). The CDR3 is made up of 12 amino acids. Germline CDR1 and CDR2: SQVTM and ANQGSEA. Trimming pared 5 bases from V and 4 bases from J, leaving 10 bases between. Written as DNA, the CDR3 is TGCAGCGTTCAGGGGGAGGCAGATACGCAGTATTTT. This translates into CSVQGEADTQYF.

V usage is TRBV9 and J usage is TRBJ2-7; 7 nucleotides match TRBD2. The CDR3 is 14 residues long. V trimming: 1 base; J trimming: 4 bases; junction bases outside the gene matches: 5. Germline loops: CDR1 SGDLS, CDR2 YYNGEE. DNA for the CDR3: TGTGCCAGCAGCGTATCGCGGGAGACATACGAGCAGTACTTC. Translating it yields CASSVSRETYEQYF.

This clonotype came up many times. V gene TRBV12-3 or TRBV12-4 combines with J gene TRBJ2-1; 7 bases map to TRBD2. J lost 10 bases, V lost 3 bases, and 6 bases had no gene match. The CDR3 length is 13 residues. CDR3 sequence: CASSFAVGGEQFF. In nucleotides, the CDR3 is TGTGCCAGCAGTTTTGCGGTGGGGGGGGAGCAGTTCTTC.

CDR3 nucleotide sequence: TGTGCCAGCAGCTTAGCGCTAATGGGTCTCGGGGCAGGGGGGCTCCCTGAAGCTTTCTTT. This gives the protein CASSLALMGLGAGGLPEAFF. The chain has TRBV7-2 and TRBJ1-1; 7 bases are a match to TRBD1. The CDR3 loop spans 20 amino acids. After removal of 0 bases from V and 6 bases from J, the junction contained 22 bases not matched to a gene. Germline-derived CDR1 and CDR2 are SGHTA and FQGNSA.

In its sample, this clonotype was seen a few times. V and J are TRBV2 and TRBJ2-3; 9 bases align to TRBD2. V lost 8 bases and J lost 2; bases outside the gene matches: 5. The CDR3 runs 14 residues. Germline V gives CDR1 SNHLY, CDR2 FYNNEI. In nucleotides, the CDR3 is TGTGCCAGCCGGCTAGCGGGGTACACAGATACGCAGTATTTT. As protein: CASRLAGYTDTQYF.

V usage is TRBV29-1 and J usage is TRBJ1-1, with unresolved D. The CDR3 sequence is 11 residues long. Germline CDR1 is SQVTM and CDR2 is ANQGSEA. Between the trimmed V and J ends, which lost 6 bases and 4 bases, there was a span of 9 bases. The CDR3 DNA sequence: TGCAGCGTCCCCCTCTTCACTGAAGCTTTCTTT. It encodes CSVPLFTEAFF.

The table lists this clonotype with a few counts. The chain is built from TRBV7-9 and TRBJ2-7; D not resolved. In germline, CDR1 is SEHNR, CDR2 FQNEAQ (reference sequence). Trimming took off 5 bases at V and 2 bases at J, with 19 bases between the two ends. The CDR3 is made up of 16 amino acids. As DNA, the CDR3 is TGTGCCAGCAGCACAACCGCTTACGTCTCGCCCTACGAGCAGTACTTC. It is translated as CASSTTAYVSPYEQYF.

J is TRBJ2-5 and V is TRBV6-2 or TRBV6-3; no firm D call. The CDR3 contains 12 residues. The V gene's germline CDR1 is MNHEY and CDR2 SVGEGT. Between the trimmed V and J ends, which lost 0 bases and 5 bases, there was a span of 4 bases. CDR3 protein: CASSYSSETQYF. The CDR3, as DNA: TGTGCCAGCAGTTACTCTTCTGAGACCCAGTACTTC.

This chain joins TRBV24-1 and TRBJ2-7, with D possibly being TRBD2 (5 bases). Looked up from germline, CDR1 is KGHDR and CDR2 is SFDVKD. The CDR3 sequence is 15 residues long. V was shortened by 0 bases and J by 2 bases, with 10 bases between the two germline ends. The CDR3 is CATSDLAEGTYEQYF. The CDR3, as DNA: TGTGCCACCAGTGATTTGGCCGAGGGCACCTACGAGCAGTACTTC.

This clonotype was seen a handful of times. The chain couples TRBV4-1 to TRBJ1-5; D is unclear. Between the trimmed V and J ends, which lost 0 bases and 5 bases, there was a span of 8 bases. Looked up from germline, CDR1 is MGHRA and CDR2 is YSYEKL. The CDR3 has 14 residues. CDR3 in DNA: TGCGCCAGCAGCCAAGATAGGAGCTATCAGCCCCAGCATTTT. This translates into CASSQDRSYQPQHF.

This clonotype came up once. CDR3: CSAFSRNTDTQYF. In nucleotides, the CDR3 is TGCAGTGCTTTCTCTAGAAACACAGATACGCAGTATTTT. J is TRBJ2-3 and V is TRBV20-1; the D is unclear. The CDR3 spans 13 residues. With 5 bases removed from V and 2 bases from J, the gap between germline ends came to 11 bases. Germline V gene lookup returns CDR1 DFQATT and CDR2 SNEGSKA (reference sequence).

This clonotype was detected a few times. The V gene is TRBV25-1, the J gene TRBJ2-5; TRBD2 aligns across 7 bases. Germline assignment: CDR1 MGHDK and CDR2 SYGVNS. The CDR3 is 15 residues long. Trimming cost V 4 bases and J 3 bases; bases outside gene matches: 8. The CDR3 DNA follows: TGTGCCAGCAGTGGAGCGGGGACGATGAAAGAGACCCAGTACTTC. Translated, it gives CASSGAGTMKETQYF. The whole variable domain, remainder taken from reference TRBV25-1 and TRBJ2-5, is EADIYQTPRYLVIGTGKKITLECSQTMGHDKMYWYQQDPGMELHLIHYSYGVNSTEKGDLSSESTVSRIRTEHFPLTLESARPSHTSQYLCASSGAGTMKETQYFGPGTRLLVL.

In this sample, this clonotype turned up a few times. J is TRBJ2-1 and V is TRBV5-6; 11 bases match TRBD1. In germline, CDR1 is SGHDT, CDR2 YYEEEE. Trimming removed 4 bases from V and 6 bases from J; junction bases left unmatched: 12. CDR3 size: 17 residues. CDR3 sequence: CASSRWTGGDWGNEQFF. DNA of the CDR3: TGTGCCAGCAGCCGTTGGACAGGGGGCGACTGGGGCAATGAGCAGTTCTTC.

The V gene is TRBV6-6, the J gene TRBJ2-3; possible D gene TRBD2, 5 bases. V was pared by 6 bases and J by 8 bases, with 12 bases between. CDR3 length: 12 residues. The germline CDR1 and CDR2 sequences are MNHNY and SVGAGI (reference sequence). The CDR3 DNA is TGTGCCAGCAGCCCCCCGAGCGGTACGCAGTATTTT. Its translation is CASSPPSGTQYF.

The CDR3 reads CASSPRGASRELFF. As DNA, the CDR3 is TGTGCCAGCAGCCCCCGAGGGGCCTCGAGGGAGCTGTTTTTT. The chain recombines TRBV7-9 with TRBJ2-2, with D possibly being TRBD1 or TRBD2 (5 bases each). Germline assignment: CDR1 SEHNR and CDR2 FQNEAQ (reference sequence). V was clipped by 5 bases and J by 9 bases, with 16 bases between them. CDR3 size: 14 residues.